The rows below give T cell receptor beta chains drawn from one sample of a study of regulatory T cells in long-lasting Graves disease. TCRdb passed the multiplex PCR reads through MiXCR, listing each CDR3 protein once. The sample has around 500,000 distinct CDR3 sequences, around an eighth seen once; the top ten hold roughly 10%. These data are also associated with another study on T cells in Graves' hyperthyroidism and ophthalmopathy.

Source: peripheral blood mononuclear cells (PBMCs), taken at new diagnosis, from a patient treated with antithyroid drugs. The receptors come from a man between 25 and 39 years old with Graves disease. CDR3s include the opening cysteine and the closing phenylalanine or tryptophan. Fields, in order: V gene, clone size, J gene, D gene, CDR3 length, CDR3 protein, CDR3 DNA. The D gene is left open where the match is weak. Clone size is given for some rows only: seen once, a few or many times, or a class if the clone is expanded.

TRBV7-9	many	TRBJ1-2	TRBD1	15	CASSFSMDRGEGYTF	TGTGCCAGCAGCTTTTCCATGGACAGGGGGGAAGGCTACACCTTC
TRBV2	many	TRBJ2-5	TRBD2	12	CASISGGETQYF	TGTGCCAGCATTTCGGGAGGGGAGACCCAGTACTTC
TRBV6-1	.	TRBJ2-1	TRBD2	15	CASSEGGSGRNEQFF	TGTGCCAGCAGTGAAGGTGGTAGCGGGAGGAATGAGCAGTTCTTC
TRBV28	many	TRBJ2-7	TRBD2	14	CASSFGRESDEQYF	TGTGCCAGCAGTTTTGGGCGGGAGTCCGACGAGCAGTACTTC
TRBV9	many	TRBJ1-2	.	13	CASSPLGSYGYTF	TGTGCCAGCAGCCCACTTGGGTCCTATGGCTACACCTTC
TRBV7-8	many	TRBJ2-3	TRBD2	14	CASSVGTSGSSGYF	TGTGCCAGCAGCGTCGGGACTAGCGGGAGTTCGGGGTATTTT
TRBV5-1	many	TRBJ2-7	.	14	CASSLATVINEQYF	TGCGCCAGCAGCTTGGCCACCGTTATAAACGAGCAGTACTTC
TRBV11-2	few	TRBJ1-6	TRBD1	16	CASSSNQGATDSPLHF	TGTGCCAGCAGCTCAAATCAGGGGGCTACGGATTCACCCCTCCACTTT
TRBV6-1	.	TRBJ1-1	.	16	CASKPAPGGPLRGAFF	TGTGCCAGCAAACCCGCTCCCGGCGGCCCTCTCCGGGGAGCTTTCTTT
TRBV9	many	TRBJ2-3	.	13	CASSGGPTDTQYF	TGTGCCAGCAGTGGGGGACCGACAGATACGCAGTATTTT
TRBV12-3/TRBV12-4	few	TRBJ2-1	TRBD1	13	CASRSGTDNEQFF	TGTGCCAGCAGGTCCGGGACAGACAATGAGCAGTTCTTC
TRBV7-6	many	TRBJ2-3	TRBD2	16	CASSPGTRGGTDTQYF	TGTGCCAGCAGCCCGGGGACTAGAGGTGGGACAGATACGCAGTATTTT
TRBV2	many	TRBJ1-5	.	14	CASSALGLNQPQHF	TGTGCCAGCAGTGCATTAGGGTTAAATCAGCCCCAGCATTTT
TRBV11-2	.	TRBJ1-1	.	14	CASSLSGLSTEAFF	TGTGCCAGCAGCTTGTCCGGACTGAGCACTGAAGCTTTCTTT
TRBV2	many	TRBJ2-3	TRBD2	16	CASSGGRGRGTDTQYF	TGTGCCAGCAGTGGTGGCCGCGGGAGAGGAACAGATACGCAGTATTTT
TRBV27	many	TRBJ2-7	.	14	CASSFSLGAYEQYF	TGTGCCAGCAGTTTTTCGCTAGGGGCGTACGAGCAGTACTTC
TRBV7-2	many	TRBJ2-1	.	17	CASSLVGLASSYNEQFF	TGTGCCAGCAGCTTAGTGGGCCTAGCGAGCTCCTACAATGAGCAGTTCTTC
TRBV5-1	.	TRBJ1-2	TRBD1	15	CASSLALEGAEGYTF	TGCGCCAGCAGCTTGGCGCTGGAGGGGGCGGAAGGCTACACCTTC
TRBV20-1	.	TRBJ2-2	TRBD2	14	CSARLSGRTGELFF	TGCAGTGCTAGACTTAGCGGGAGAACCGGGGAGCTGTTTTTT
TRBV13	many	TRBJ2-1	.	14	CASSLGTRTIEQFF	TGTGCCAGCAGCCTTGGGACCCGTACAATTGAGCAGTTCTTC
TRBV5-1	.	TRBJ1-3	TRBD1	15	CASSSGQGTGNTIYF	TGCGCCAGCAGCTCGGGACAGGGAACTGGAAACACCATATATTTT
TRBV29-1	many	TRBJ1-1	.	13	CSVGSGPYTEAFF	TGCAGCGTTGGTTCGGGTCCGTACACTGAAGCTTTCTTT
TRBV7-2	.	TRBJ1-2	TRBD1	16	CASSPHQEQGRDGYTF	TGTGCCAGCAGCCCTCACCAAGAACAGGGGAGAGATGGCTACACCTTC
TRBV2	many	TRBJ1-5	TRBD1	16	CASSADRGVGNQPQHF	TGTGCCAGCAGTGCGGACAGGGGAGTCGGCAATCAGCCCCAGCATTTT
TRBV25-1	few	TRBJ1-6	TRBD1	15	CASSERQGAGSPLHF	TGTGCCAGCAGTGAACGACAGGGGGCTGGTTCACCCCTCCACTTT
TRBV20-1	many	TRBJ2-7	.	14	CSASRGGTSYEQYF	TGCAGTGCCTCCAGGGGCGGGACCTCCTACGAGCAGTACTTC
TRBV19	few	TRBJ1-6	.	19	CASSMSVARRSSYNSPLHF	TGTGCCAGTAGTATGTCGGTGGCAAGGCGGAGCTCCTATAATTCACCCCTCCACTTT
TRBV6-1	many	TRBJ2-1	.	12	CASSDNFNEQFF	TGTGCCAGCAGTGACAACTTCAATGAGCAGTTCTTC
TRBV18	.	TRBJ2-1	.	16	CASSTPGRSSYNEQFF	TGTGCCAGCTCAACCCCTGGGCGGTCGTCCTACAATGAGCAGTTCTTC
TRBV3-1	many	TRBJ1-1	.	13	CASSQPTATEAFF	TGTGCCAGCAGCCAACCGACAGCCACTGAAGCTTTCTTT
TRBV3-1	many	TRBJ2-1	TRBD2	17	CASSQGGLAVSYNEQFF	TGTGCCAGCAGCCAAGGGGGACTAGCGGTCTCCTACAATGAGCAGTTCTTC
TRBV29-1	many	TRBJ2-5	.	10	CSVLEETQYF	TGCAGCGTTTTAGAAGAGACCCAGTACTTC
TRBV5-1	many	TRBJ2-7	.	15	CASSSLTPQSGDRYF	TGCGCCAGCAGCTCACTCACACCCCAGAGCGGAGATCGGTACTTC
TRBV24-1	many	TRBJ1-1	.	14	CATSRGVGNTEAFF	TGTGCCACCAGCCGAGGGGTTGGGAACACTGAAGCTTTCTTT
TRBV11-3	few	TRBJ2-3	.	15	CASSPGTDNSDTQYF	TGTGCCAGCAGCCCCGGGACGGACAATTCGGATACGCAGTATTTT
TRBV20-1	.	TRBJ2-1	TRBD2	18	CSATGLAGKVRSYNEQFF	TGCAGTGCTACGGGACTAGCGGGAAAAGTAAGGTCCTACAATGAGCAGTTCTTC
TRBV12-3/TRBV12-4	few	TRBJ2-5	.	12	CASSVLKETQYF	TGTGCCAGCAGTGTCCTAAAAGAGACCCAGTACTTC
TRBV9	many	TRBJ1-1	.	14	CASSPGQSNTEAFF	TGTGCCAGCAGCCCTGGGCAGTCTAACACTGAAGCTTTCTTT
TRBV10-2	.	TRBJ2-7	TRBD2	14	CASSTYSGSYEQYF	TGCGCCAGCAGTACCTATAGCGGGAGCTACGAGCAGTACTTC